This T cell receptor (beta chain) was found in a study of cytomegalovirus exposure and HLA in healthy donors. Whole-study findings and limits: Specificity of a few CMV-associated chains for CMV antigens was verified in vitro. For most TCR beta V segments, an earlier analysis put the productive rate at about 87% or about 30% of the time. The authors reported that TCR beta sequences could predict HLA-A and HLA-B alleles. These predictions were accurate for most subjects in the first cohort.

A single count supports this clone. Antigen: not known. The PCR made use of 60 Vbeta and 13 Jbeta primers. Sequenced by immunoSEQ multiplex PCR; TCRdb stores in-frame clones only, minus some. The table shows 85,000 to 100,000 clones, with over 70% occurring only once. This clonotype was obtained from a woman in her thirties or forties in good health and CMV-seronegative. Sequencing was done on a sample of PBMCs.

DNA for the CDR3: TGTGCCAGCAGCTTGGGGGGGGTGCAGTACTTC. This translates into CASSLGGVQYF. The chain uses TRBV7-6 and TRBJ2-7; 7 bases align to TRBD2. In germline, CDR1 is SGHVS, CDR2 FNYEAQ. The CDR3 has 11 residues. With 3 bases clipped from V and 9 bases from J, the junction kept 2 bases outside the gene matches.